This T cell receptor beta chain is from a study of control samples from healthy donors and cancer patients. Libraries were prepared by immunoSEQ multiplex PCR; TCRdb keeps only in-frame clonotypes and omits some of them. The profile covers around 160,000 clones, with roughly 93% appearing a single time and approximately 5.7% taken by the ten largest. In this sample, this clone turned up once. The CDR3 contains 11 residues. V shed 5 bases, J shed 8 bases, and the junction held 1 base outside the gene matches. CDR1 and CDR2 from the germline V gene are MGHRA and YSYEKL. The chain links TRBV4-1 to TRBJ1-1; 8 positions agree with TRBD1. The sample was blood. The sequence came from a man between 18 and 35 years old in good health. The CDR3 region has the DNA TGCGCCAGCAGCTGGGACAGGGAAGCTTTCTTT. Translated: CASSWDREAFF.